One sample yielded the 12 T cell receptor beta chains listed below, sequenced in a study of T cells in Graves' hyperthyroidism and ophthalmopathy. RNA transcripts yielded amplified TCR beta CDR3 regions. TCR CDR3 underwent first-round RT-PCR with the HTBI primer set. One entry per CDR3 protein results from TCRdb running MiXCR on the multiplex PCR reads. Of 300,000 to 450,000 distinct CDR3 sequences detected, around a sixth appear once; the ten largest clones hold around a quarter. The sample was blood. These receptors all come from a woman aged 18-30 years with Graves' hyperthyroidism that later progressed to Graves' ophthalmopathy.

This clonotype was observed many times. The rearrangement joins TRBV10-3 to TRBJ2-1; the match to TRBD2 covers 10 bases. The CDR3 sequence is 17 residues long. J gave up 3 bases and V 0 bases, and 5 bases lay outside the gene matches. CDR1 and CDR2 (germline): ENHRY, SYGVKD. CDR3 protein: CAISESVGLAVYNEQFF. The CDR3 DNA follows: TGTGCCATCAGTGAGTCAGTAGGACTAGCGGTCTACAATGAGCAGTTCTTC.

This sequence joins TRBV27 and TRBJ2-1; D perhaps matches TRBD2 (6 bases). CDR3 size: 15 residues. The germline V gene has CDR1 MNHEY and CDR2 SMNVEV (reference sequence). Trimming stripped 2 bases from V and 10 bases from J, with 18 bases between. The chain's CDR3 is CASSLHGTVTTEQFF. As DNA, the CDR3 is TGTGCCAGCAGTTTACACGGGACTGTTACTACCGAGCAGTTCTTC.

Only a few counts were recorded for this clonotype. This sequence joins TRBV15 and TRBJ2-6; D possibly corresponds to TRBD1 (6 bases). The V end was cut by 3 bases, the J end by 3 bases, with 18 bases between. The CDR3 loop spans 18 amino acids. Germline CDR1 LNHNV, CDR2 YYDKDF (reference sequence). CDR3 region: CATSRTGHLLGGANVLTF. CDR3 coding DNA: TGTGCCACCAGCAGGACGGGACATCTTTTGGGTGGGGCCAACGTCCTGACTTTC.

This clonotype was detected ten times or more. V and J are TRBV30 and TRBJ2-7, with D unclear. The CDR3 extends over 12 amino acids. Germline V gene sequence: CDR1 GTSNPN, CDR2 SVGIG (reference sequence). The ends were cut back, 7 bases at V and 0 bases at J, with 10 bases in the middle. The CDR3 DNA sequence: TGTGCCTTCCGAGGCAGCTCCTACGAGCAGTACTTC. As protein: CAFRGSSYEQYF.

Of note for this clonotype: This may stem from a read error, because a much larger clone lies one nucleotide away. This chain connects TRBV12-3 or TRBV12-4 to TRBJ2-7, with D possibly TRBD2 on 5 matching bases. The CDR3 sequence is 12 residues long. The CDR3 DNA is TGTGCCAGCAGTTTCTTCGACTACGAGCAGTGCTTC. Translation: CASSFFDYEQCF.

The rearrangement joins TRBV29-1 to TRBJ1-2; 7 bases fit TRBD1. Germline V lookup: CDR1 SQVTM, CDR2 ANQGSEA. CDR3 size: 16 residues. With 1 base clipped from V and 4 bases from J, the junction kept 12 bases outside the gene matches. CDR3 nucleotides: TGCAGCGTTGAAGGCCACCCCGACAGGGCCCCCTATGGCTACACCTTC. It specifies CSVEGHPDRAPYGYTF.

This clonotype has only one observation. The junction shows a germline mismatch at one end, possibly a read error. The chain employs TRBV7-7 and TRBJ2-5; D ambiguous. The CDR3 runs 13 residues. Germline assignment: CDR1 SSHAT and CDR2 FNYEAQ (reference sequence). The CDR3 sequence is CASSLTRQETQYF. The CDR3 coding sequence is TGTGCTAGCAGCTTGACTCGTCAAGAGACCCAGTACTTC.

This clonotype showed up just a few times. The CDR3: CSARALRAGAENYGYTF. CDR3 DNA: TGCAGTGCTAGAGCATTACGTGCGGGCGCAGAGAACTATGGCTACACCTTC. The V call is TRBV20-1, the J call TRBJ1-2; D ambiguous. Looked up from germline, CDR1 is DFQATT and CDR2 is SNEGSKA (reference sequence). The CDR3 spans 17 residues. V gave up 1 base and J gave up 2 bases, with 20 bases separating them.

The V and J genes are TRBV5-1 and TRBJ2-3; D is unclear. CDR1 and CDR2 (germline): SGHRS, YFSETQ. There are 17 residues in the CDR3. V gave up 1 base and J gave up 1 base, with 16 bases separating them. As DNA, the CDR3 is TGCGCCAGCAGCTTGTCCATGGCAGCTGTCCGCACAGATACGCAGTATTTT. This translates into CASSLSMAAVRTDTQYF. Combining the CDR3 with reference TRBV5-1 and TRBJ2-3 gives the whole variable domain KAGVTQTPRYLIKTRGQQVTLSCSPISGHRSVSWYQQTPGQGLQFLFEYFSETQRNKGNFPGRFSGRQFSNSRSEMNVSTLELGDSALYLCASSLSMAAVRTDTQYFGPGTRLTVL.

This clonotype has ten or more counts. V is TRBV27 and J is TRBJ2-3; maybe TRBD1 (6 bases). The ends were cut back, 6 bases at V and 2 bases at J, with 15 bases in the middle. The germline CDR1 and CDR2 sequences are MNHEY and SMNVEV (reference sequence). This CDR3 has 15 amino acids. The CDR3 DNA follows: TGTGCCAGCAGGGGCAGGGGACCCTTCACAGATACGCAGTATTTT. Translating it yields CASRGRGPFTDTQYF.

The chain is built from TRBV5-5 and TRBJ2-7, with D unresolved. With 0 bases removed from V and 2 bases from J, the gap between germline ends came to 9 bases. Germline CDR1 and CDR2: SGHKS and YYEKEE (reference sequence). The CDR3 consists of 14 residues. The CDR3 DNA sequence: TGTGCCAGCAGCTTGGGACTTACAACCTACGAGCAGTACTTC. This codes for CASSLGLTTYEQYF.

This clonotype was seen many times. The chain is built from TRBV7-9 and TRBJ2-4; D may be TRBD1 (6 bases). The germline gives CDR1 SEHNR, CDR2 FQNEAQ (reference sequence). With 1 base removed from V and 2 bases from J, the gap between germline ends came to 9 bases. The CDR3 is 15 amino acids. Here the CDR3 DNA reads TGTGCCAGCAGCTTAGACAGGGATCCCAAAAACATTCAGTACTTC. It is translated as CASSLDRDPKNIQYF.